The present T cell receptor (beta chain) was sequenced within a study of beta chain features in type 1 diabetes. Study-wide points: Insertions at VDJ junctions were less frequent in type 1 diabetes patients. These patients also deleted more nucleotides at the same junctions. Moderate but significant shortening of TCRB CDR3s was recorded in all four CD4+ subsets from Type 1 diabetes patients.

Concerning this clone itself: Its antigen is unknown.

CD4+ naive, central memory, regulatory and stem cell-like memory cells were sorted via CD45RO/CCR7/CD25/CD127/CD95/CD27. Each sorted fraction was over 95% pure. Since all of the isolated RNA was reverse transcribed, expressed TCRB transcripts were what got sequenced. Measured with immunoSEQ multiplex PCR; TCRdb has only the in-frame clones, and not every one. The table includes hundreds of thousands of clones, roughly an eighth detected once. The clonotype comes from a man aged 18 to 30 with type 1 diabetes. Sequenced material: naive CD4+ T cells from blood.

The CDR3 here is CASSMVRDIQYF. The CDR3 nucleotides read TGTGCCAGTAGTATGGTGCGGGACATTCAGTACTTC. The chain combines TRBV19 with TRBJ2-4; D may be TRBD2 (5 bases). The V end was cut by 3 bases, the J end by 8 bases, with 8 bases between. Germline V gene sequence: CDR1 LNHDA, CDR2 SQIVND (reference sequence). The CDR3 runs to 12 residues. Filled out from reference TRBV19 and TRBJ2-4, the complete variable domain reads DGGITQSPKYLFRKEGQNVTLSCEQNLNHDAMYWYRQDPGQGLRLIYYSQIVNDFQKGDIAEGYSVSREKKESFPLTVTSAQKNPTAFYLCASSMVRDIQYFGAGTRLSVL.